This record looks at one T cell receptor beta chain sequence and its context. In the original processing: Estimation of nucleated cell counts relied on the amplification of reference gene primers. The table came from immunoSEQ multiplex PCR; TCRdb's copy has only in-frame clones and leaves some out. V, J and clone size derive from that table, while D and trimming were established from the DNA sequence. The table lists 270,000 or so clones, 83% of them singletons. The data are from a study of blood T cell repertoires in COVID-19. Overall study context: From the United States, Italy and Spain came samples of acute and convalescent COVID-19. T cells, B-cell-depleted T cells, or PBMCs supplied cDNA or gDNA.

The CDR3 has 17 amino acids. The germline CDR1 and CDR2 sequences are MNHNS and SASEGT. The V segment lost 3 bases and the J segment 7 bases; nucleotides outside the gene matches: 12. This TCR was sampled from a woman between 50 and 59 years old who had recovered from COVID-19. The V gene is TRBV6-1, the J gene TRBJ2-2; TRBD1 matches 9 bases. The source material was peripheral blood. The CDR3 here is CASSETPGTGRGGELFF. CDR3 nucleotides: TGTGCCAGCAGTGAGACCCCCGGGACAGGGCGTGGCGGGGAGCTGTTTTTT.